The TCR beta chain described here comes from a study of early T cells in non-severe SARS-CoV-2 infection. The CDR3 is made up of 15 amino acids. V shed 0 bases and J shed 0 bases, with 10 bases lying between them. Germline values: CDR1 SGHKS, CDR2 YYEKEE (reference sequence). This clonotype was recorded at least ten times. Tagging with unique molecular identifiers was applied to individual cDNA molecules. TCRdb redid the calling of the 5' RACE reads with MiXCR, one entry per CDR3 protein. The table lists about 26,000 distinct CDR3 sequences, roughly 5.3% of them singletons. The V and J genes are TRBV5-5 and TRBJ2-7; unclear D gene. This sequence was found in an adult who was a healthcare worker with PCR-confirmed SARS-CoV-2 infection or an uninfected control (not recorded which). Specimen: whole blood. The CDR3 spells CASSLVASSSYEQYF. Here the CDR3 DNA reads TGTGCCAGCAGCTTGGTTGCCAGTTCCTCCTACGAGCAGTACTTC.